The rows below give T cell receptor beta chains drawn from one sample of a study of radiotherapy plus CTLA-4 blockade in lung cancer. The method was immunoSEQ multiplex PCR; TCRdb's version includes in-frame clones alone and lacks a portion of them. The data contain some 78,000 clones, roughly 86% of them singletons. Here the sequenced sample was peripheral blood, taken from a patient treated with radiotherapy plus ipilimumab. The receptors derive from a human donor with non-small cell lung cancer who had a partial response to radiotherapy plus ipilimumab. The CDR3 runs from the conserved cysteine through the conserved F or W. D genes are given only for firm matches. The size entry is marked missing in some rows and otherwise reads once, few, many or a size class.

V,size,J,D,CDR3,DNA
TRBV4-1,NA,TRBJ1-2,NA,CASSQESSGKGYGYTF,TGCGCCAGCAGCCAAGAGTCGTCAGGGAAGGGGTATGGCTACACCTTC
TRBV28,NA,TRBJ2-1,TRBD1,CASSPGQGTYNEQFF,TGTGCCAGCAGCCCGGGACAGGGGACCTACAATGAGCAGTTCTTC
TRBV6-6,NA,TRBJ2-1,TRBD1,CASGTVAYNEQFF,TGTGCCAGCGGGACAGTCGCCTACAATGAGCAGTTCTTC
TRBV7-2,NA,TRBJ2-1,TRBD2,CASSLAAGGVHEQFF,TGTGCCAGCAGCTTAGCGGCGGGAGGGGTCCATGAGCAGTTCTTC
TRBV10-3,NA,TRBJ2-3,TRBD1,CAISRQGVTDTQYF,TGTGCCATCAGTCGACAGGGGGTCACAGATACGCAGTATTTT
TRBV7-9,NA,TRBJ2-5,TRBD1,CASSSRQGAGETQYF,TGTGCCAGCAGCTCACGACAGGGGGCGGGAGAGACCCAGTACTTC
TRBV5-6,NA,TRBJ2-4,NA,CASSWDLTGKNIQYF,TGTGCCAGCAGCTGGGATCTGACAGGAAAAAACATTCAGTACTTC
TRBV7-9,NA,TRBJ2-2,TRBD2,CASSPLAGDDTGELFF,TGTGCCAGCAGCCCTCTAGCGGGAGATGACACCGGGGAGCTGTTTTTT
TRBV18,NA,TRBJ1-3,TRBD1,CASSPGQGGIGPGNTIYF,TGTGCCAGCTCACCGGGACAGGGGGGAATCGGCCCTGGAAACACCATATATTTT
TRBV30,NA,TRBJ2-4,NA,CAQGGRGSAKNIQYF,TGTGCCCAAGGGGGGAGGGGCTCGGCCAAAAACATTCAGTACTTC
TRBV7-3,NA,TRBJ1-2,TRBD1,CASSPSPTGGGYTF,TGTGCCAGCAGCCCATCCCCAACAGGGGGCGGCTACACCTTC
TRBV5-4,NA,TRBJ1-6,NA,CASSRPASGNSPLHF,TGTGCCAGCAGCCGTCCGGCTAGCGGGAATTCACCCCTCCACTTT
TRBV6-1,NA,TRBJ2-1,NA,CASSEPFSSVSYNEQFF,TGTGCCAGCAGTGAACCGTTCTCTAGTGTCTCCTACAATGAGCAGTTCTTC
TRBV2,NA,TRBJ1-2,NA,CASTRRSGGNYGYTF,TGTGCCAGCACCAGAAGGTCAGGAGGAAACTATGGCTACACCTTC
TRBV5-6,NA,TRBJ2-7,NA,CASSKTGAPAYEQYF,TGTGCCAGCAGCAAGACAGGAGCTCCTGCCTACGAGCAGTACTTC
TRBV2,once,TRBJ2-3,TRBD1,CASSGDRGPDTQYF,TGTGCCAGCAGTGGGGACAGGGGACCAGATACGCAGTATTTT
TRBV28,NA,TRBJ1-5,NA,CASSFRDNNQPQHF,TGTGCCAGCAGTTTCAGAGACAACAATCAGCCCCAGCATTTT
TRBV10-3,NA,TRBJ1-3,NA,CAISDKGGVGNTIYF,TGTGCCATCAGTGACAAGGGGGGGGTAGGAAACACCATATATTTT
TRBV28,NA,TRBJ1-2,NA,CASSLFYPLRYGYTF,TGTGCCAGCAGTCTATTTTACCCTCTGAGGTATGGCTACACCTTC
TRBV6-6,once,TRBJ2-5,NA,CASSRDIGETQYF,TGTGCCAGCAGTCGGGATATAGGAGAGACCCAGTACTTC
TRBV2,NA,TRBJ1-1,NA,CASGRTVYEAFF,TGTGCCTCTGGTAGGACAGTATACGAAGCTTTCTTT
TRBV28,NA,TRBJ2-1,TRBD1,CASSSGTVHAEQFF,TGTGCCAGCAGTTCCGGGACAGTTCACGCCGAGCAGTTCTTC
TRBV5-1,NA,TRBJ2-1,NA,CASSLIAATSYNEQFF,TGCGCCAGCAGCTTGATCGCGGCAACCTCCTACAATGAGCAGTTCTTC
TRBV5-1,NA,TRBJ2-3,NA,CASSWRGEGPDTQYF,TGCGCCAGCAGCTGGAGGGGGGAGGGCCCAGATACGCAGTATTTT
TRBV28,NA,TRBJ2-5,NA,CASRPQVAETQYF,TGTGCCAGCAGGCCCCAGGTGGCAGAGACCCAGTACTTC